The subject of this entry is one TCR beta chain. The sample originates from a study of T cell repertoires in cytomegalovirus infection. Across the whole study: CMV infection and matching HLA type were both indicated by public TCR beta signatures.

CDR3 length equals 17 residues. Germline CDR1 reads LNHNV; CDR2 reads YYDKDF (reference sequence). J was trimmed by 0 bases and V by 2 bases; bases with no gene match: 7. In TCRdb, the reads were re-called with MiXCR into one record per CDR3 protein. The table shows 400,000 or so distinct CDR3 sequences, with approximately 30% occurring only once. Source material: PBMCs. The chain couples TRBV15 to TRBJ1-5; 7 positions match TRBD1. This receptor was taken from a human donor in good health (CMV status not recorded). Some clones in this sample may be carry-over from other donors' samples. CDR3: CATSRPTGAISNQPQHF. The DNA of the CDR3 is TGTGCCACCAGCAGACCCACAGGGGCCATTAGCAATCAGCCCCAGCATTTT.